This T cell receptor (beta chain) stems from a study of shared clonotypes between healthy human individuals. Study results and limitations: Non-shared clonotypes had lower generation probabilities than those shared by all four donors.

Adult Caucasians living in Nashville, Tennessee made up all of the donors. CD4+ cell separation produced CD45RA+ naive and CD45RA-negative memory subsets. Notes on this clone: Its antigen is still unknown.

Germline lookup yields CDR1 SGHVS and CDR2 FQNEAQ. The CDR3 runs to 17 residues. V was trimmed by 5 bases and J by 0 bases, leaving 17 bases between them. The repertoire was sequenced with immunoSEQ multiplex PCR; TCRdb's copy has only in-frame clones and lacks some. The profile covers over a million clones, with roughly 80% appearing a single time and approximately 1.3% taken by the ten largest. The chain couples TRBV7-8 to TRBJ1-3, with a weak D call TRBD1 (6 bases). The source is a man between 18 and 35 years old in good health. Sequencing used memory CD4+ T cells sorted from blood. This sample's subset: CD45RA-negative fraction. As DNA, the CDR3 is TGTGCCAGCAGCCCCCAACGTCCAGGGGCCTCTGGAAACACCATATATTTT. It yields the protein CASSPQRPGASGNTIYF.